These T cell receptor beta chains were read from a single sample in a study of blood T cells in healthy people across ages. TCRdb re-called the 5' RACE reads through MiXCR, storing one row per CDR3 protein. This sample carries some 1.1 million distinct CDR3 sequences, roughly two fifths of them seen once, and the ten largest clones take about 12%. Specimen: blood. Receptors were obtained from a man in his late teens or twenties in good health. CDR3s include the opening cysteine and the closing phenylalanine or tryptophan. Each record gives: V gene, D gene, J gene, clone size, CDR3 protein, CDR3 DNA. The D gene is left open where the match is weak. Only some rows state a clone size, as once, few, many or a class for expanded clones.

>TRBV7-2|.|TRBJ2-3|few
CASSSPGSNTDTQYF
TGTGCCAGCAGCTCCCCCGGCTCCAACACAGATACGCAGTATTTT
>TRBV27|TRBD1|TRBJ2-7|.
CASGTGSREQYF
TGTGCCAGCGGGACAGGGTCTAGGGAGCAGTACTTC
>TRBV20-1|TRBD2|TRBJ2-3|few
CSARVGISGGSPDTQYF
TGCAGTGCTAGAGTTGGAATTAGCGGGGGGTCCCCCGATACGCAGTATTTT
>TRBV9|.|TRBJ1-1|.
CASSRLGVLNTEAFF
TGTGCCAGCAGCCGGCTGGGGGTTTTGAACACTGAAGCTTTCTTT
>TRBV4-3|.|TRBJ2-2|.
CASSATRPGELFF
TGCGCCAGCAGCGCCACTCGGCCCGGGGAGCTGTTTTTT
>TRBV27|.|TRBJ1-2|.
CASSSGTTAAGYTF
TGTGCCAGCAGTTCTGGGACAACTGCTGCCGGCTACACCTTC
>TRBV5-1|.|TRBJ2-1|.
CASSLNLYGHNEQFF
TGCGCCAGCAGCTTGAATTTATACGGCCACAATGAGCAGTTCTTC
>TRBV9|.|TRBJ2-3|few
CASSVASRGDTQYF
TGTGCCAGCAGTGTAGCATCCCGGGGAGATACGCAGTATTTT
>TRBV20-1|.|TRBJ2-1|many
CSAGRSSYNEQFF
TGCAGCGCCGGACGGAGCTCCTACAATGAGCAGTTCTTC
>TRBV29-1|TRBD1|TRBJ1-2|.
CSATDREYGYTF
TGCAGCGCCACGGACAGGGAATATGGCTACACCTTC
>TRBV12-3/TRBV12-4|.|TRBJ1-2|few
CASTAGPDNYGYTF
TGTGCCAGCACCGCAGGGCCAGATAACTATGGCTACACCTTC
>TRBV2|TRBD1|TRBJ2-4|.
CASNRDRGAKNIQYF
TGTGCCAGCAATAGGGACAGGGGGGCCAAAAACATTCAGTACTTC
>TRBV5-1|.|TRBJ2-4|few
CASSPSLRVVDIQYF
TGCGCCAGCAGTCCAAGCTTACGGGTCGTGGACATTCAGTACTTC
>TRBV20-1|.|TRBJ2-1|.
CSASPPPANEQFF
TGCAGTGCTAGTCCCCCCCCGGCGAATGAGCAGTTCTTC
>TRBV4-1|.|TRBJ1-3|.
CASSPGAVSGNTIYF
TGCGCCAGCAGCCCGGGGGCTGTCTCTGGAAACACCATATATTTT
>TRBV7-2|.|TRBJ1-1|once
CASSHVKSTEAFF
TGTGCCAGCAGCCATGTTAAGTCCACTGAAGCTTTCTTT
>TRBV7-8|.|TRBJ1-2|few
CASSLPSRFYGYTF
TGTGCCAGCAGCTTACCTTCGCGATTCTATGGCTACACCTTC
>TRBV5-5|.|TRBJ1-1|few
CASSCGSNTEAFF
TGTGCCAGCAGCTGTGGCTCGAACACTGAAGCTTTCTTT
>TRBV6-2/TRBV6-3|.|TRBJ2-1|.
CASSYSGVVTEQFF
TGTGCCAGCAGTTACTCTGGGGTCGTGACTGAGCAGTTCTTC
>TRBV7-9|TRBD1|TRBJ1-1|.
CASSPSRTGLNTEAFF
TGTGCCAGCAGCCCATCTAGGACAGGATTGAACACTGAAGCTTTCTTT
>TRBV7-2|.|TRBJ2-3|few
CASLGGGLSTDTQYF
TGTGCCAGCCTAGGGGGGGGACTTAGCACAGATACGCAGTATTTT
>TRBV6-2/TRBV6-3|.|TRBJ2-1|.
CASSETGAEQFF
TGTGCCAGCAGCGAAACAGGTGCGGAGCAGTTCTTC
>TRBV7-9|.|TRBJ1-2|many
CASSFAEASGYTF
TGTGCCAGCAGCTTTGCGGAGGCCTCTGGCTACACCTTC